Each of the 22 T cell receptor beta chains below was sequenced from the same sample in a study of T cell responses to AZD1222 COVID-19 vaccine. Some clones are missing from TCRdb's copy, which holds only in-frame ones; the method was immunoSEQ multiplex PCR. This table holds about 99,000 clones, 75% to 90% found once. The sequencing here drew on peripheral blood, taken on day 0 of AZD1222 vaccination. Receptor source: an adult in good health.

The genes are TRBV4-2 and TRBJ2-7; TRBD2 is a possible D gene (5 bases). V lost 4 bases, J lost 3 bases, and 16 bases lay in between. Germline V gene sequence: CDR1 LGHNA, CDR2 YNFKEQ. There are 15 residues in the CDR3. This CDR3 reads CASSPQPGFGYEQYF. CDR3 DNA: TGTGCCAGCAGCCCCCAACCGGGATTCGGCTACGAGCAGTACTTC.

V and J are TRBV4-3 and TRBJ1-1; the D gene is possibly TRBD1 (6 bases). V shed 1 base and J shed 10 bases, with 16 bases lying between them. The CDR3 covers 14 residues. CDR1 LGHNA and CDR2 YSLEER come from the germline V gene. Here the CDR3 reads CASSQGNHRAGAFF. CDR3 nucleotides: TGCGCCAGCAGCCAAGGTAACCACAGGGCTGGAGCTTTCTTT.

The chain has TRBV5-1 and TRBJ2-2; tentatively, D is TRBD2 (5 bases). V lost 8 bases and J 1 base, leaving 15 bases between the germline ends. The CDR3 has 15 residues. The germline CDR1 and CDR2 sequences are SGHRS and YFSETQ. The DNA for the CDR3 is TGCGCCAGTTCCGTTAATGAGGGGAACACCGGGGAGCTGTTTTTT. Its translation is CASSVNEGNTGELFF.

The chain employs TRBV5-1 and TRBJ1-6, with TRBD1 matching over 9 bases. Germline V lookup: CDR1 SGHRS, CDR2 YFSETQ. CDR3 length: 15 amino acids. V shed 0 bases, J shed 7 bases, and the junction held 2 bases outside the gene matches. Here the CDR3 DNA reads TGCGCCAGCAGCTTGGACGGACAGGGGAATTCACCCCTCCACTTT. Its protein is CASSLDGQGNSPLHF.

This chain links TRBV29-1 with TRBJ1-2, with 7 bases matching TRBD1. CDR3 length equals 12 residues. Germline loops: CDR1 SQVTM, CDR2 ANQGSEA. V dropped 6 bases and J dropped 1; count of bases not matched to a gene: 2. CDR3 sequence reads: CSVGQSNYGYTF. The CDR3 nucleotides are TGCAGCGTGGGACAGAGTAACTATGGCTACACCTTC.

The V and J genes are TRBV19 and TRBJ1-5, with 7 bases aligning to TRBD1. V gave up 3 bases and J gave up 4 bases; unmatched junction bases: 3. Looked up from germline, CDR1 is LNHDA and CDR2 is SQIVND (reference sequence). The CDR3 is 14 amino acids. Here the CDR3 DNA reads TGTGCCAGTAGTATGGGACAGCTTAATCAGCCCCAGCATTTT. Translated, it gives CASSMGQLNQPQHF.

The chain recombines TRBV2 with TRBJ2-3, with no clear D. Germline assignment: CDR1 SNHLY and CDR2 FYNNEI. Trimming shortened V by 5 bases and J by 0 bases, and 15 bases separated the two germline ends. The CDR3 is 16 amino acids. CDR3 protein: CASSIYDRSSTDTQYF. In DNA, the CDR3 is TGTGCCAGCAGTATATACGACCGTTCTAGCACAGATACGCAGTATTTT.

The J gene is TRBJ1-6, the V gene TRBV5-5; D remains ambiguous. V gave up 4 bases and J gave up 3 bases, with 11 bases separating them. This CDR3 comprises 15 residues. The germline gives CDR1 SGHKS, CDR2 YYEKEE (reference sequence). The CDR3 nucleotides read TGTGCCAGCAGCCCCGACGGAGTCTATAATTCACCCCTCCACTTT. Amino acids: CASSPDGVYNSPLHF.

The chain uses TRBV4-2 and TRBJ2-3, with 11 positions matching TRBD2. V lost 1 base and J lost 1; bases outside the gene matches: 7. CDR3 length: 18 residues. Looked up from germline, CDR1 is LGHNA and CDR2 is YNFKEQ. The CDR3 region has the DNA TGTGCCAGCAGCCAAGCCGTAGCGGGGGGGCCGGGCACAGATACGCAGTATTTT. As protein: CASSQAVAGGPGTDTQYF.

This clone was observed once. The chain joins TRBV28 to TRBJ1-1; 7 bases fit TRBD1. The length of the CDR3 is 14 residues. Germline V CDR1 and CDR2: MDHEN, SYDVKM. The junction had 9 bases not matched to a gene; V was cut back by 7 bases and J by 4 bases. The CDR3: CASTPGGVGTEAFF. CDR3 coding DNA: TGTGCCAGCACCCCAGGGGGGGTGGGCACTGAAGCTTTCTTT.

The CDR3 DNA reads as TGTGCCAGCAGCTTAAGGGGGGCTGGTGAGCAGTTCTTC. It yields the protein CASSLRGAGEQFF. The J gene is TRBJ2-1, the V gene TRBV7-9, with D perhaps assigned TRBD1 or TRBD2 (6 bases each). The length of the CDR3 is 13 residues. V lost 2 bases and J 9 bases, leaving 11 bases between the germline ends. Germline V gene lookup returns CDR1 SEHNR and CDR2 FQNEAQ (reference sequence). Full variable domain (rest looked up from reference TRBV7-9 and TRBJ2-1): DTGVSQNPRHKITKRGQNVTFRCDPISEHNRLYWYRQTLGQGPEFLTYFQNEAQLEKSRLLSDRFSAERPKGSFSTLEIQRTEQGDSAMYLCASSLRGAGEQFFGPGTRLTVL.

The V call is TRBV27, the J call TRBJ2-1, with 7 positions matching TRBD2. Looked up from germline, CDR1 is MNHEY and CDR2 is SMNVEV (reference sequence). The trim removed 3 bases at V and 10 bases at J, leaving 6 bases unmatched. CDR3 size: 13 residues. The CDR3: CASSFDAAGEQFF. CDR3 DNA: TGTGCCAGCAGTTTTGACGCAGCGGGGGAGCAGTTCTTC.

This chain joins TRBV28 and TRBJ1-1, with D perhaps TRBD1 (5 bases). With 5 bases removed from V and 4 bases from J, the gap between germline ends came to 14 bases. From germline, CDR1 is MDHEN and CDR2 SYDVKM. The CDR3 is made up of 14 amino acids. Written as DNA, the CDR3 is TGTGCCAGCAGTCTTGGCAGGAGGGGCACTGAAGCTTTCTTT. As protein: CASSLGRRGTEAFF.

This chain joins TRBV6-5 and TRBJ2-7, with D possibly being TRBD2 (6 bases). CDR3 length: 16 amino acids. Germline V lookup: CDR1 MNHEY, CDR2 SVGAGI. Trimming stripped 4 bases from V and 0 bases from J, with 16 bases between. In DNA, the CDR3 is TGTGCCAGCAGTTCAAGTCTAGCGAGACGCTCCTACGAGCAGTACTTC. It encodes CASSSSLARRSYEQYF.

The chain combines TRBV5-1 with TRBJ2-5, with 11 bases identical to TRBD2. The CDR3 has 15 amino acids. CDR1 is SGHRS and CDR2 is YFSETQ in the germline V gene. The junction had 7 bases not matched to a gene; V was cut back by 4 bases and J by 5 bases. As DNA, the CDR3 is TGCGCCAGCAGCACACTAGCGGGGGCAGGGGAGACCCAGTACTTC. This translates into CASSTLAGAGETQYF. The whole variable domain, remainder taken from reference TRBV5-1 and TRBJ2-5, is KAGVTQTPRYLIKTRGQQVTLSCSPISGHRSVSWYQQTPGQGLQFLFEYFSETQRNKGNFPGRFSGRQFSNSRSEMNVSTLELGDSALYLCASSTLAGAGETQYFGPGTRLLVL.

CDR3 sequence (DNA): TGTGCCAGCAGCATCCGGACAGGGCTCTACGGCTACACCTTC. This sequence encodes CASSIRTGLYGYTF. The chain has TRBV28 and TRBJ1-2; 8 bases are shared with TRBD1. The CDR3 covers 14 residues. Germline trimming cut 6 bases from V and 8 bases from J; bases unmatched to any gene: 11. Per the germline V gene, CDR1 is MDHEN and CDR2 is SYDVKM.

This chain uses TRBV4-3 with TRBJ1-6; 8 bases line up with TRBD1. This CDR3 spans 15 amino acids. J lost 10 bases, V lost 0 bases, and 5 bases had no gene match. CDR1 is LGHNA, CDR2 YSLEER, per germline. CDR3 residues: CASSQEDRVGSPLHF. The CDR3 DNA reads as TGCGCCAGCAGCCAAGAGGACAGGGTCGGATCACCCCTCCACTTT.

This chain links TRBV28 with TRBJ1-1, with TRBD1 matching over 9 bases. Trimming took 0 bases from V and 8 from J; bases not matched to a gene: 1. The length of the CDR3 is 13 residues. Looked up from germline, CDR1 is MDHEN and CDR2 is SYDVKM. CDR3 nucleotide sequence: TGTGCCAGCAGTTTATGGGGACAGGGCGAAGCTTTCTTT. Its translation is CASSLWGQGEAFF.

CDR3 in DNA: TGTGCCAGCAGTTTGAAAGGGGGGACCAATCAGCCCCAGCATTTT. It is translated as CASSLKGGTNQPQHF. The rearrangement links TRBV7-8 to TRBJ1-5, with a tentative D call TRBD1 (6 bases). The CDR3 runs to 15 residues. V was clipped by 6 bases and J by 3 bases, with 15 bases between them. Germline V gives CDR1 SGHVS, CDR2 FQNEAQ.

The CDR3 region has the DNA TGCGCCAGCAGCCCAACCCGGACAGATACGCAGTATTTT. Amino acids: CASSPTRTDTQYF. The chain links TRBV5-1 to TRBJ2-3; no clear D. The CDR3 sequence is 13 residues long. Germline CDR1 reads SGHRS; CDR2 reads YFSETQ. V was trimmed by 4 bases and J by 3 bases, leaving 9 bases between them.

Worth noting for this clone: Different DNA sequences within this sample yield the same CDR3. The V call is TRBV2, the J call TRBJ1-5; D is uncertain. Germline assignment: CDR1 SNHLY and CDR2 FYNNEI. The CDR3 is made up of 12 amino acids. V was pared by 3 bases and J by 0 bases, with 0 bases between. The CDR3, as DNA: TGTGCCAGCAGTGATAGCAATCAGCCCCAGCATTTT. Protein product: CASSDSNQPQHF.

In this sample, this clone turned up once. The chain carries TRBV11-3 and TRBJ2-7; TRBD2 matches at 14 bases. The trim removed 5 bases at V and 5 bases at J, leaving 8 bases unmatched. The length of the CDR3 is 16 residues. Germline V gene data show CDR1 as SGHNT and CDR2 as YENEEA. CDR3 protein: CASSPGGLAGVHEQYF. CDR3 DNA: TGTGCCAGCAGCCCCGGGGGACTAGCGGGAGTACACGAGCAGTACTTC.